These 15 T cell receptor beta chains originate from one sample sequenced in a study of PD-1 blockade in classical Hodgkin lymphoma. Clones were sequenced by immunoSEQ multiplex PCR, and TCRdb holds only the in-frame ones, with some missing. This sample has tens of thousands of clones, with around 86% found just once. Patients all relapsed after autologous stem cell transplantation, and there was variation in brentuximab vedotin exposure. Sample: peripheral blood mononuclear cells (PBMCs), taken at baseline. Source of these receptors: a human donor with classical Hodgkin lymphoma.

The genes are TRBV4-1 and TRBJ1-2; 7 bases fit TRBD1. V trimming: 4 bases; J trimming: 1 base; junction bases outside the gene matches: 3. Germline CDR1 reads MGHRA; CDR2 reads YSYEKL. The CDR3 extends over 14 amino acids. CDR3 amino acids: CASSRGQHNYGYTF. The CDR3 nucleotides read TGCGCCAGCAGCCGGGGACAGCATAACTATGGCTACACCTTC.

CDR3 protein: CASSYSRRKGDTEAFF. The CDR3, as DNA: TGTGCCAGCAGTTACTCGAGAAGGAAAGGGGACACTGAAGCTTTCTTT. V and J are TRBV6-5 and TRBJ1-1; a weak D match, TRBD1 (5 bases). The CDR3 extends over 16 amino acids. Trimming stripped 0 bases from V and 3 bases from J, with 14 bases between. CDR1 and CDR2 (germline): MNHEY, SVGAGI.

The count of this clone is one. CDR3: CASSHLRDPLYNEQFF. CDR3 in DNA: TGCGCCAGCAGCCACCTCCGGGACCCTCTTTACAATGAGCAGTTCTTC. This chain connects TRBV4-1 to TRBJ2-1, with D possibly being TRBD1 or TRBD2 (5 bases each). CDR3 length equals 16 residues. Trimming stripped 3 bases from V and 4 bases from J, with 16 bases between. Germline CDR1 is MGHRA and CDR2 is YSYEKL.

V usage is TRBV27 and J usage is TRBJ2-7, with TRBD2 identical over 12 bases. Trimming cost V 6 bases and J 2 bases; bases outside gene matches: 2. CDR3 size: 14 residues. Per germline, CDR1 MNHEY and CDR2 SMNVEV (reference sequence). The CDR3 coding sequence is TGTGCCAGCAGCGCTAGCGGGAGGGCCTACGAGCAGTACTTC. Translating it yields CASSASGRAYEQYF.

The rearrangement links TRBV5-4 to TRBJ2-4, with 9 bases that match TRBD2. Germline lookup yields CDR1 SGHNT and CDR2 YYREEE (reference sequence). The V and J ends lost 1 base and 4 bases, in that order; junction bases with no gene match: 6. This CDR3 has 16 amino acids. The CDR3 nucleotides read TGTGCCAGCAGCTTGTACGCGGGAGGGTATAAAAACATTCAGTACTTC. Translated, it gives CASSLYAGGYKNIQYF.

The J gene is TRBJ2-1, the V gene TRBV27; the D gene could be TRBD1 or TRBD2 (5 bases each). Germline CDR1 and CDR2: MNHEY and SMNVEV (reference sequence). The length of the CDR3 is 15 residues. Trimming took 2 bases from V and 9 from J, leaving 17 bases between them. The CDR3 loop is CASSLPGTASGEQFF. CDR3 coding DNA: TGTGCCAGCAGTTTACCCGGGACCGCCTCGGGTGAGCAGTTCTTC.

This clone was observed once. This chain connects TRBV11-1 to TRBJ2-1; a weak D match, TRBD2 (5 bases). V was cut by 6 bases and J by 3 bases, with 15 bases left in between. Germline V gene sequence: CDR1 SGHAT, CDR2 FQDESV (reference sequence). CDR3 length: 15 amino acids. For the CDR3, the DNA is TGTGCCAGCAGTCAAAGCGCGGGTAGCTACAATGAGCAGTTCTTC. Its protein product is CASSQSAGSYNEQFF.

The rearrangement uses TRBV18 and TRBJ2-5, with TRBD2 matching over 8 bases. Trimming cost V 3 bases and J 5 bases; bases outside gene matches: 11. This CDR3 region has 16 residues. Germline V lookup: CDR1 KGHSH, CDR2 LQKENI. The CDR3 protein is CASSPPKAGERETQYF. CDR3 nucleotide sequence: TGTGCCAGCTCACCGCCCAAAGCGGGAGAAAGGGAGACCCAGTACTTC.

For the CDR3, the DNA is TGTGCCAGCAGCTTAGGCGGGACAACCTACAATGAGCAGTTCTTC. Protein product: CASSLGGTTYNEQFF. The V and J genes are TRBV7-6 and TRBJ2-1; D could derive from TRBD1 or TRBD2 (6 bases each). The V gene's germline CDR1 is SGHVS and CDR2 FNYEAQ. Trimming left V 1 base short and J 2 bases short, with 9 bases between. CDR3 size: 15 residues.

The chain links TRBV18 to TRBJ2-2; D remains unclear. The CDR3 is made up of 15 amino acids. V lost 5 bases to trimming and J lost 7 bases, with 17 bases between them. From germline, CDR1 is KGHSH and CDR2 LQKENI. The CDR3 reads CASSFTGQSGGELFF. The CDR3 DNA follows: TGTGCCAGCTCATTTACGGGCCAGTCGGGCGGGGAGCTGTTTTTT. Filled out from reference TRBV18 and TRBJ2-2, the complete variable domain reads NAGVMQNPRHLVRRRGQEARLRCSPMKGHSHVYWYRQLPEEGLKFMVYLQKENIIDESGMPKERFSAEFPKEGPSILRIQQVVRGDSAAYFCASSFTGQSGGELFFGEGSRLTVL.

The rearrangement uses TRBV7-9 and TRBJ2-5; TRBD1 aligns across 8 bases. Germline CDR1 and CDR2: SEHNR and FQNEAQ (reference sequence). Unmatched junction bases numbered 5, after V lost 4 bases and J lost 4 bases. The CDR3 extends over 14 amino acids. CDR3 coding DNA: TGTGCCAGCAGCTCGAGGACAGGGAGAGAGACCCAGTACTTC. Translation: CASSSRTGRETQYF.

This clone was recorded only once. The J gene is TRBJ2-3, the V gene TRBV5-1, with TRBD2 identical over 9 bases. Germline V gene lookup returns CDR1 SGHRS and CDR2 YFSETQ. The CDR3 runs 15 residues. V dropped 7 bases and J dropped 6; count of bases not matched to a gene: 12. The CDR3 reads CASHLGTSNTDTQYF. DNA for the CDR3: TGCGCCAGCCACCTCGGGACTAGCAATACGGATACGCAGTATTTT.

The chain has TRBV11-2 and TRBJ1-3; no definite D call. Trimming stripped 1 base from V and 0 bases from J, with 10 bases between. CDR1 and CDR2 (germline): SGHAT, FQNNGV. The length of the CDR3 is 16 residues. DNA of the CDR3: TGTGCCAGCAGCTTAGTATGGCCGCGCTCTGGAAACACCATATATTTT. This encodes CASSLVWPRSGNTIYF. The full variable domain, completed using reference TRBV11-2 and TRBJ1-3, is EAGVAQSPRYKIIEKRQSVAFWCNPISGHATLYWYQQILGQGPKLLIQFQNNGVVDDSQLPKDRFSAERLKGVDSTLKIQPAKLEDSAVYLCASSLVWPRSGNTIYFGEGSWLTVV.

V usage is TRBV15 and J usage is TRBJ2-1; 10 nucleotides match TRBD1. Losses at the gene ends were 5 bases for V and 10 bases for J; bases not matched to a gene: 8. This CDR3 region has 14 residues. Germline CDR1 reads LNHNV; CDR2 reads YYDKDF (reference sequence). CDR3 bases: TGTGCCACCAGCGTCCGGGACAGGGGATGGGAGCAGTTCTTC. Translation: CATSVRDRGWEQFF.

This chain joins TRBV9 and TRBJ2-2; tentative D call: TRBD2 (6 bases). Per germline, CDR1 SGDLS and CDR2 YYNGEE. V was shortened by 4 bases and J by 5 bases, with 9 bases between the two germline ends. The CDR3 covers 13 residues. The CDR3 DNA is TGTGCCAGCAGCCGACTAGTGACCGGGGAGCTGTTTTTT. It translates to CASSRLVTGELFF.